These 17 T cell receptor beta chains came from one sample sequenced in a study of blood T cell repertoires in COVID-19 (TCRdb year 2020). Library creation used the immunoSEQ multiplex PCR assay. Entries here come from immuneACCESS through TCRdb and include only in-frame sequences with V and J called. Some clones fail to appear in such tables; in the studies checked, an unresolved V gene covers under half of the shortfall, and the cause of the remainder is unknown. The table for this sample lists approximately 390,000 clones; 90% of them were counted only once. 6.5% of the sample lies in the top ten. Sequenced sample: peripheral blood. These receptors all come from a young man with active or convalescent COVID-19.

The J gene is TRBJ2-7, the V gene TRBV13; 9 bases agree with TRBD2. Germline CDR1 is PRHDT and CDR2 is FYEKMQ (reference sequence). This CDR3 spans 12 amino acids. V lost 6 bases, J lost 12 bases, and 9 bases stayed unmatched. In DNA, the CDR3 is TGTGCCAGCAGTCCCGGACTAGCGAATCCGTACTTC. It encodes CASSPGLANPYF.

The gene calls are TRBV11-3 and TRBJ2-7; no definite D call. V dropped 0 bases and J dropped 7 bases, with 7 bases sitting between them. Germline V gives CDR1 SGHNT, CDR2 YENEEA. The CDR3 consists of 12 residues. CDR3 protein: CASSLDNGEQYF. CDR3 nucleotides: TGTGCCAGCAGCTTAGATAACGGGGAGCAGTACTTC.

The rearrangement joins TRBV19 to TRBJ2-7, with a possible D match to TRBD2 (6 bases). Looked up from germline, CDR1 is LNHDA and CDR2 is SQIVND (reference sequence). V lost 5 bases and J 4 bases, leaving 18 bases between the germline ends. The CDR3 consists of 15 residues. The CDR3 region has the DNA TGTGCCAGTAGTGAATCGTTTGCGGGATCTTACGAGCAGTACTTC. Its protein product is CASSESFAGSYEQYF.

The gene calls are TRBV7-3 and TRBJ2-7, with TRBD1 matching over 10 bases. The CDR3 runs 16 residues. The V gene end was trimmed by 0 bases and the J gene end by 2 bases; junction bases not matched to a gene: 4. Germline CDR1 is SGHTA and CDR2 is FQGTGA. This CDR3 reads CASSLTAGTGAYEQYF. The CDR3 DNA is TGTGCCAGCAGCTTAACGGCCGGGACAGGGGCCTACGAGCAGTACTTC. Drawing the rest from reference TRBV7-3 and TRBJ2-7, the complete variable domain is GAGVSQTPSNKVTEKGKYVELRCDPISGHTALYWYRQSLGQGPEFLIYFQGTGAADDSGLPNDRFFAVRPEGSVSTLKIQRTERGDSAVYLCASSLTAGTGAYEQYFGPGTRLTVT.

The chain employs TRBV4-1 and TRBJ1-2; the D gene is possibly TRBD1 (5 bases). The CDR3 runs to 15 residues. Looked up from germline, CDR1 is MGHRA and CDR2 is YSYEKL. V shed 0 bases and J shed 7 bases, with 15 bases lying between them. The CDR3 reads CASSQEGTGAIGYTF. The CDR3 coding sequence is TGCGCCAGCAGCCAAGAAGGGACTGGCGCTATTGGCTACACCTTC.

The V and J genes are TRBV27 and TRBJ2-7, with 8 nucleotides matching TRBD2. Looked up from germline, CDR1 is MNHEY and CDR2 is SMNVEV (reference sequence). This CDR3 comprises 13 residues. V shed 5 bases, J shed 6 bases, and the junction held 6 bases outside the gene matches. The DNA of the CDR3 is TGTGCCAGCAGTCCGGGAGGGGTGGGCGAGCAGTACTTC. Protein: CASSPGGVGEQYF.

This chain joins TRBV7-9 and TRBJ1-1; 9 bases line up with TRBD1. The CDR3 is 12 amino acids. Unmatched junction bases numbered 5, after V lost 4 bases and J lost 11 bases. Germline assignment: CDR1 SEHNR and CDR2 FQNEAQ (reference sequence). CDR3 sequence (DNA): TGTGCCAGCAGCTATGGGACAGGGAAGGCTTTCTTT. Protein sequence: CASSYGTGKAFF.

This sequence joins TRBV7-2 and TRBJ2-2, with 9 bases aligning to TRBD2. Germline values: CDR1 SGHTA, CDR2 FQGNSA. After removal of 0 bases from V and 2 bases from J, the junction contained 1 base not matched to a gene. This CDR3 has 16 residues. Here the CDR3 DNA reads TGTGCCAGCAGCTTAGCGACTAGCGGTAACACCGGGGAGCTGTTTTTT. Its protein is CASSLATSGNTGELFF.

The chain couples TRBV7-3 to TRBJ2-3; 8 nucleotides agree with TRBD1. Germline V CDR1 and CDR2: SGHTA, FQGTGA. The length of the CDR3 is 16 residues. V dropped 5 bases and J dropped 0; count of bases not matched to a gene: 7. CDR3 bases: TGTGCCAGCAGCCTGGGACAGGAGACTAGCACAGATACGCAGTATTTT. It is translated as CASSLGQETSTDTQYF.

The genes are TRBV30 and TRBJ2-2, with no clear D. V was pared by 3 bases and J by 6 bases, with 11 bases between. Per germline, CDR1 GTSNPN and CDR2 SVGIG (reference sequence). The CDR3 totals 13 residues. CDR3 in amino acids: CAWSTLEPGELFF. CDR3 DNA: TGTGCCTGGAGCACTCTAGAACCCGGGGAGCTGTTTTTT.

V gene TRBV6-2 or TRBV6-3 combines with J gene TRBJ1-1; a weak D match, TRBD1 (5 bases). V dropped 5 bases and J dropped 0 bases, with 13 bases sitting between them. The CDR3 length is 15 residues. Germline V gives CDR1 MNHEY, CDR2 SVGEGT. CDR3 nucleotide sequence: TGTGCCAGCAGTCCAGAGACAGACCTGAACACTGAAGCTTTCTTT. Translated: CASSPETDLNTEAFF.

The V gene is TRBV7-8, the J gene TRBJ2-5; D is possibly TRBD2 (5 bases). Germline V lookup: CDR1 SGHVS, CDR2 FQNEAQ. The CDR3 is 17 amino acids. Trimming took 2 bases from V and 4 from J, leaving 20 bases between them. The CDR3 DNA follows: TGTGCCAGCAGCTTACCAGGCCGGGATCCAGAGACAGAGACCCAGTACTTC. Its translation is CASSLPGRDPETETQYF.

The chain recombines TRBV5-1 with TRBJ2-7; possible D gene TRBD1, 6 bases. V was trimmed by 1 base and J by 1 base, leaving 9 bases between them. The CDR3 has 14 residues. Germline CDR1 is SGHRS and CDR2 is YFSETQ. Here the CDR3 reads CASSLLQGSYEQYF. CDR3 DNA: TGCGCCAGCAGCTTGTTACAGGGTTCCTACGAGCAGTACTTC.

The chain recombines TRBV27 with TRBJ2-1, with a weak D call TRBD2 (5 bases). The CDR3 has 14 residues. Germline CDR1 is MNHEY and CDR2 is SMNVEV (reference sequence). Trimming stripped 7 bases from V and 9 bases from J, with 19 bases between. The CDR3 sequence is CASNIGGPRGEQFF. The CDR3 DNA reads TGTGCCAGCAACATAGGAGGCCCGCGAGGTGAGCAGTTCTTC.

J is TRBJ1-5 and V is TRBV6-1; tentative D call: TRBD1 (5 bases). The CDR3 loop spans 15 amino acids. Trimming pared 3 bases from V and 3 bases from J, leaving 12 bases between. Germline V gives CDR1 MNHNS, CDR2 SASEGT. In nucleotides, the CDR3 is TGTGCCAGCAGTGACCACGACAGAGTCAATCAGCCCCAGCATTTT. Translating it yields CASSDHDRVNQPQHF.

This rearrangement joins TRBV24-1 to TRBJ2-5; tentative D call: TRBD2 (5 bases). The V end lost 9 bases, the J end lost 5 bases, and 15 bases lay between the germline ends. CDR1 is KGHDR, CDR2 SFDVKD, per germline. The CDR3 is 13 residues long. The CDR3: CATQTRSRETQYF. For the CDR3, the DNA is TGTGCCACCCAAACTAGGAGTAGGGAGACCCAGTACTTC.

This clone was picked up one time. The chain couples TRBV6-5 to TRBJ1-3, with 7 bases lining up with TRBD1. The CDR3 consists of 14 residues. From germline, CDR1 is MNHEY and CDR2 SVGAGI. With 7 bases clipped from V and 1 base from J, the junction kept 4 bases outside the gene matches. DNA for the CDR3: TGTGCCAGCACCAGGGGGACATCTGGAAACACCATATATTTT. Amino acid sequence: CASTRGTSGNTIYF.